This TCR beta chain derives from a study of cytomegalovirus exposure and HLA in healthy donors. Use of 60 Vbeta and 13 Jbeta primers characterized the PCR. Profiling relied on immunoSEQ multiplex PCR, and the TCRdb table lists in-frame clones only, not all of them. This table has over 150,000 clones, approximately 80% appearing once. The CDR3 totals 16 residues. Germline CDR1 reads GTSNPN; CDR2 reads SVGIG (reference sequence). V dropped 2 bases and J dropped 0 bases, with 16 bases sitting between them. The specimen sequenced was PBMCs. This receptor was identified in a woman between 40 and 50 years old in good health and CMV-seropositive. The rearrangement uses TRBV30 and TRBJ1-2; D is unresolved. CDR3 bases: TGTGCCTGGAGTCCTACCGCCCCTTATTCTAACTATGGCTACACCTTC. It codes for CAWSPTAPYSNYGYTF.